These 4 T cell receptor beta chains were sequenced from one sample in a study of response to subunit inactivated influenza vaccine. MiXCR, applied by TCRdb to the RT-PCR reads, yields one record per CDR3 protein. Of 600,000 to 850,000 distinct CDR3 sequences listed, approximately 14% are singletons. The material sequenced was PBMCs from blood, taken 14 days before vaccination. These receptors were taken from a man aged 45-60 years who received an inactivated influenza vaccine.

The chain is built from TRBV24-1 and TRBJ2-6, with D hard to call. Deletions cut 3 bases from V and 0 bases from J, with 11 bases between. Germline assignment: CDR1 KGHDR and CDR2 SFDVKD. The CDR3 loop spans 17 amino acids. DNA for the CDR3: TGTGCCACCAGTGATCCTAAAGAGGTCTCTGGGGCCAACGTCCTGACTTTC. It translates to CATSDPKEVSGANVLTF.

The CDR3 DNA sequence: TGTGCCAGCAGCACCACTAGCGGGAGGGCAAAAGAGCAGTTCTTC. It translates to CASSTTSGRAKEQFF. The chain couples TRBV11-3 to TRBJ2-1, with 13 positions matching TRBD2. With 5 bases clipped from V and 10 bases from J, the junction kept 8 bases outside the gene matches. This CDR3 has 15 residues. CDR1 is SGHNT, CDR2 YENEEA, per germline.

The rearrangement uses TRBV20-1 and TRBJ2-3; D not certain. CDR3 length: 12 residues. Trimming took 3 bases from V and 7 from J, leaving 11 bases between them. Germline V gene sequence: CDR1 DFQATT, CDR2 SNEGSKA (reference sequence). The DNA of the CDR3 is TGCAGTGCTAGCGGTCGCGGAAATACGCAGTATTTT. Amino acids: CSASGRGNTQYF.

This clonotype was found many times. CDR3 sequence (DNA): TGTGCCAGCAGCGTAGAGTGGGCTAGCGGGGGGAATGAGCAGTTCTTC. This sequence encodes CASSVEWASGGNEQFF. This rearrangement joins TRBV9 to TRBJ2-1; 11 bases are shared with TRBD2. Trimming removed 0 bases from V and 7 bases from J; junction bases left unmatched: 6. The CDR3 has 16 amino acids. Germline V gene sequence: CDR1 SGDLS, CDR2 YYNGEE.